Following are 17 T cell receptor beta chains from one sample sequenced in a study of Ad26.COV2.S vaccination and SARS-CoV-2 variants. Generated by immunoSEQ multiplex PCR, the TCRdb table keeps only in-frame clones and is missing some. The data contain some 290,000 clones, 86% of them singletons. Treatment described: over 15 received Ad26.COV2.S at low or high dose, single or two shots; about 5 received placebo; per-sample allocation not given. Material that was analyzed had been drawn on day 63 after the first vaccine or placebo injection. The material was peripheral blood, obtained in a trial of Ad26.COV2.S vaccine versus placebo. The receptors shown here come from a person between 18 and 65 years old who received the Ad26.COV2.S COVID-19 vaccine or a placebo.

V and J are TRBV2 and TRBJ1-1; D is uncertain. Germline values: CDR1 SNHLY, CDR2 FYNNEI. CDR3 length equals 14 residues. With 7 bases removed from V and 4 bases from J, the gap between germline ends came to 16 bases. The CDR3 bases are TGTGCCAGCATTGGTGCCCGACGGGGCACTGAAGCTTTCTTT. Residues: CASIGARRGTEAFF.

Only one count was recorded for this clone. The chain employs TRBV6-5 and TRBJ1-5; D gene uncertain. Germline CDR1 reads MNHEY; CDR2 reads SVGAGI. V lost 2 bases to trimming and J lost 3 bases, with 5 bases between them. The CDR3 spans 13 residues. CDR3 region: CASSYGINQPQHF. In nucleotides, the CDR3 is TGTGCCAGCAGTTACGGAATCAATCAGCCCCAGCATTTT.

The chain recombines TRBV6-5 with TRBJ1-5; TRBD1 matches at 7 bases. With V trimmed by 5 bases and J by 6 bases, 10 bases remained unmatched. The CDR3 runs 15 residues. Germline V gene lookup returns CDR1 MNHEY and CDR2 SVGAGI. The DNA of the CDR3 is TGTGCCAGCAGTCAAACAGGGGCAGGGATTCAGCCCCAGCATTTT. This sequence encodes CASSQTGAGIQPQHF.

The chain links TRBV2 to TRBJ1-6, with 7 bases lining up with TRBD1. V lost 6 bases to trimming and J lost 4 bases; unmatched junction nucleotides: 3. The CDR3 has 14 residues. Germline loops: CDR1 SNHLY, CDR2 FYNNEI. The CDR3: CASRDRNYNSPLHF. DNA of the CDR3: TGTGCCAGCAGGGACAGGAATTATAATTCACCCCTCCACTTT.

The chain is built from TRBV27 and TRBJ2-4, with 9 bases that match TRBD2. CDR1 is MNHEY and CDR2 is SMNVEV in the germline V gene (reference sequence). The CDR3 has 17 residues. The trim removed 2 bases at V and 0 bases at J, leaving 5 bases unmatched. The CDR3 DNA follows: TGTGCCAGCAGTTTAATCGCGGGGGGGATAGCCAAAAACATTCAGTACTTC. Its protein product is CASSLIAGGIAKNIQYF.

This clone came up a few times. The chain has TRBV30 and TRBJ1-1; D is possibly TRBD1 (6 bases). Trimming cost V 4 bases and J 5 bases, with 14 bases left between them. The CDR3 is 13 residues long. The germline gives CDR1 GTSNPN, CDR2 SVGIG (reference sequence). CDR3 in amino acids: CAWNRVGGTEAFF. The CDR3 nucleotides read TGTGCCTGGAACAGGGTTGGGGGGACTGAAGCTTTCTTT. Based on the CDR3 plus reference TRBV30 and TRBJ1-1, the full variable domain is SQTIHQWPATLVQPVGSPLSLECTVEGTSNPNLYWYRQAAGRGLQLLFYSVGIGQISSEVPQNLSASRPQDRQFILSSKKLLLSDSGFYLCAWNRVGGTEAFFGQGTRLTVV.

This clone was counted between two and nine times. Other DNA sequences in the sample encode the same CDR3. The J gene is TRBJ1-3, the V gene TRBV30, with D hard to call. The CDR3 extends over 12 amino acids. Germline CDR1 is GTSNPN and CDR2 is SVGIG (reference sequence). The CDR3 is CAWRTAGNTIYF. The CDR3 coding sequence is TGTGCTTGGCGGACCGCTGGAAACACCATATATTTT.

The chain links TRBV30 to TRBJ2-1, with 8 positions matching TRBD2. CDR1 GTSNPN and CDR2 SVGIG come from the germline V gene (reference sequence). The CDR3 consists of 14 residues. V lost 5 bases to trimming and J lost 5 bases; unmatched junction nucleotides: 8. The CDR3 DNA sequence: TGTGCCTGGGTAGCGGGGAACATAAACAATGAGCAGTTCTTC. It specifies CAWVAGNINNEQFF.

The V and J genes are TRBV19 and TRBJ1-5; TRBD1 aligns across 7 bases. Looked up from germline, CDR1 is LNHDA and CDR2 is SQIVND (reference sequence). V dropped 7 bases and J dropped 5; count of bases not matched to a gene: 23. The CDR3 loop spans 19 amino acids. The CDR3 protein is CASTPGRMNRGRRDQPQHF. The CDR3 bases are TGTGCCAGTACCCCCGGGAGAATGAACAGGGGACGTCGAGATCAGCCCCAGCATTTT.

The CDR3 reads CASRGGASQETQYF. In DNA form, the CDR3 reads TGTGCCAGCCGGGGGGGGGCGAGCCAAGAGACCCAGTACTTC. The chain joins TRBV6-5 to TRBJ2-5, with 8 bases identical to TRBD2. J lost 1 base, V lost 8 bases, and 6 bases had no gene match. The germline gives CDR1 MNHEY, CDR2 SVGAGI. CDR3 length: 14 residues.

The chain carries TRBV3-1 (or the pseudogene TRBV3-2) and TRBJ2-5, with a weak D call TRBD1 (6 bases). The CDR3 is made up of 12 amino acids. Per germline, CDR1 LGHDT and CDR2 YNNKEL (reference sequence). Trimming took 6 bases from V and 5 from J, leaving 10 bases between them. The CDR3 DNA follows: TGTGCCAGCAGTCCAGACAGGGAGACCCAGTACTTC. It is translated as CASSPDRETQYF.

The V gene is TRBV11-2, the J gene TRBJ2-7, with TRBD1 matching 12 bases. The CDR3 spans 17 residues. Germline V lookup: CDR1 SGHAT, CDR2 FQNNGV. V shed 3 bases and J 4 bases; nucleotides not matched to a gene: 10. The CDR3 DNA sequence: TGTGCCAGCAGCTTCCAGTACCCGGGACAGGGGGCTTACGAGCAGTACTTC. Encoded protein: CASSFQYPGQGAYEQYF.

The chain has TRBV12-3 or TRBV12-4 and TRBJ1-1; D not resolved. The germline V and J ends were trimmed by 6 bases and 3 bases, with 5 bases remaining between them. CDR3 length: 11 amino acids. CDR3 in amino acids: CASRPYTEAFF. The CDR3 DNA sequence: TGTGCCAGCAGACCCTACACTGAAGCTTTCTTT.

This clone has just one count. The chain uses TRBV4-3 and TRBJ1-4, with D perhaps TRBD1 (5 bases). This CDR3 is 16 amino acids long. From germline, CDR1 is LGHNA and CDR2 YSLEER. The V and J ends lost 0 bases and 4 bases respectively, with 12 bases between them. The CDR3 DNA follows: TGCGCCAGCAGCCAAGAGGGGCTGACGGTTAATGAAAAACTGTTTTTT. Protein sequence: CASSQEGLTVNEKLFF.

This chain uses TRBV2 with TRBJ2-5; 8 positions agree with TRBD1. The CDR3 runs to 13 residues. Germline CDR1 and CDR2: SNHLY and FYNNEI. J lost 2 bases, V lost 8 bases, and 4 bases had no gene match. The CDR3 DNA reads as TGTGCCAGCGAGGGACAGGCTCAAGAGACCCAGTACTTC. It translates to CASEGQAQETQYF.

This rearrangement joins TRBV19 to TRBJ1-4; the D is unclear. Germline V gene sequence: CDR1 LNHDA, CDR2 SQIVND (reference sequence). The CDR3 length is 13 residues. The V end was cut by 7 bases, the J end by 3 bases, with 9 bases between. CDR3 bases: TGTGCCAGTAACAAGGCCCCTAATGAAAAACTGTTTTTT. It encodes CASNKAPNEKLFF.

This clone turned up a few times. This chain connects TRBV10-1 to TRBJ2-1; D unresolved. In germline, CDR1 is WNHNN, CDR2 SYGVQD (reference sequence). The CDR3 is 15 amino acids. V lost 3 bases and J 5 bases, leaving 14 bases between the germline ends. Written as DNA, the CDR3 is TGCGCCAGCAGTGACTCCGTCCGGGCAAACAATGAGCAGTTCTTC. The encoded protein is CASSDSVRANNEQFF.